This T cell receptor beta chain was recorded in a study of OX40 agonist ivuxolimab in advanced cancers. At the level of the study: Those enrolled were less than 85% male, with a mean age of approximately 60 years and ages from about 20 to 79. Three patients responded partially, comprising one with hepatocellular carcinoma and two with cutaneous melanoma. Study-level results: Certain nonresponders likewise exhibited a low normalized T-cell clonal expansion. Patients who responded partially at 0.1-3.0 mg/kg showed clonal expansion ranking among the lowest.

Concerning this clone itself: Its antigen is not identified.

The method was immunoSEQ multiplex PCR; TCRdb's version includes in-frame clones alone and lacks a portion of them. This table holds about 19,000 clones, 65% to 70% found once. The length of the CDR3 is 15 residues. After removal of 0 bases from V and 5 bases from J, the junction contained 6 bases not matched to a gene. CDR1 is SGDLS, CDR2 YYNGEE, per germline. The TCR was taken from an adult with an advanced solid tumor such as melanoma, head and neck, liver or kidney cancer. V and J are TRBV9 and TRBJ2-7; 9 bases agree with TRBD1. Sequences were derived from CD4+ or CD8+ T cells sorted from blood, sampled in a trial of the OX40 agonist ivuxolimab. The CDR3 sequence: CASSVAGQGFNEQYF. For the CDR3, the DNA is TGTGCCAGCAGCGTAGCTGGACAGGGGTTCAACGAGCAGTACTTC.